This is a list of T cell receptor beta chains from one sample in a study of cytotoxic CD8 clonotypes in ibrutinib-treated CLL. Clones were read by immunoSEQ multiplex PCR, and TCRdb kept only the in-frame ones, dropping some. Counted here are roughly 110,000 clones, about 58% occurring once; the ten biggest clones make up 37%. Sequencing was performed on PBMCs, taken after 24 months of ibrutinib treatment. These receptors originate from a human donor with chronic lymphocytic leukemia. The CDR3 runs from the conserved cysteine through the conserved F or W. A D gene is named only where the DNA matches it firmly. A row's size may be missing; if present it is once, few, many or a size class.

j_gene,abundance,d_gene,v_gene,CDR3nt,CDR3aa
TRBJ2-7,NA,NA,TRBV6-5,TGTGCCAGCAGTTACTCTAGGGGTGCCTCCTACGAGCAGTACTTC,CASSYSRGASYEQYF
TRBJ2-3,NA,TRBD1,TRBV29-1,TGCAGCGTTGAAGATCCCTACAGGGGGCGCACAGATACGCAGTATTTT,CSVEDPYRGRTDTQYF
TRBJ1-6,NA,NA,TRBV7-2,TGTGCCAGCAGCTTACAGCGCTCCTATAATTCACCCCTCCACTTT,CASSLQRSYNSPLHF
TRBJ2-2,NA,TRBD1,TRBV30,TGTGCCTGGACGGGGACAGACATTGCCGGGGAGCTGTTTTTT,CAWTGTDIAGELFF
TRBJ1-4,NA,NA,TRBV4-2,TGTGCCAGCAGCCAACCCCAGGGAGAGAATGAAAAACTGTTTTTT,CASSQPQGENEKLFF
TRBJ2-4,few,NA,TRBV11-3,TGTGCCAGCAGCCCCGAGACAGCCAAAAACATTCAGTACTTC,CASSPETAKNIQYF
TRBJ2-6,NA,NA,TRBV11-3,TGTGCCAGCAGCCGGAGCTCTGGGGCCAACGTCCTGACTTTC,CASSRSSGANVLTF
TRBJ2-2,NA,NA,TRBV10-1,TGCGCCAGCAGTGAGGCAGGGGCCGGGGAGCTGTTTTTT,CASSEAGAGELFF
TRBJ1-2,few,NA,TRBV11-1,TGTGCCAGCAGCTTACGGACAAACTATGGCTACACCTTC,CASSLRTNYGYTF
TRBJ2-7,NA,TRBD1,TRBV7-6,TGTGCCAGCAGCTTGGGGACAGGTAACAACGAGCAGTACTTC,CASSLGTGNNEQYF
TRBJ2-1,NA,TRBD2,TRBV10-2,TGCGCCAGCAGTGCGGGACTAGCGAGCAATGAGCAGTTCTTC,CASSAGLASNEQFF
TRBJ1-5,few,NA,TRBV18,TGTGCCAGCTCACCCTCAGAAAGGAACAATCAGCCCCAGCATTTT,CASSPSERNNQPQHF
TRBJ1-3,NA,NA,TRBV19,TGTGCCAGCAGGGGTTCTGGAAACACCATATATTTT,CASRGSGNTIYF
TRBJ2-3,NA,NA,TRBV12-5,TGTGCTAGTGGTTTCAGGGCAGATACGCAGTATTTT,CASGFRADTQYF
TRBJ2-7,NA,NA,TRBV5-1,TGCGCCAGTCACAAGGGGCAGGGATCCTACGAGCAGTACTTC,CASHKGQGSYEQYF
TRBJ2-3,NA,TRBD2,TRBV29-1,TGCAGCGTTTCCAAGCGGGGGGTTAGCCCAGATACGCAGTATTTT,CSVSKRGVSPDTQYF
TRBJ2-2,NA,TRBD2,TRBV19,TGTGCCAGTCGCCCATGGACTAGACGGACCGGGGAGCTGTTTTTT,CASRPWTRRTGELFF
TRBJ2-1,few,TRBD2,TRBV6-6,TGTGCCAGCAGTTCAGGGACTAGCGGGGGTCCCGAGCAGTTCTTC,CASSSGTSGGPEQFF
TRBJ1-2,NA,TRBD1,TRBV19,TGTGCCAGTAGTCTCGGGACAGGGAACTATGGCTACACCTTC,CASSLGTGNYGYTF
TRBJ2-2,NA,NA,TRBV5-4,TGTGCCAGCACCCCTGGGGGACCTACGAACACCGGGGAGCTGTTTTTT,CASTPGGPTNTGELFF
TRBJ2-5,NA,TRBD2,TRBV5-5,TGTGCCAGCAGCACGGGACTAGCGGGGAGAGAGACCCAGTACTTC,CASSTGLAGRETQYF
TRBJ1-3,few,NA,TRBV6-5,TGTGCCAGCAAGTACGGAAACACCATATATTTT,CASKYGNTIYF
TRBJ2-4,NA,TRBD2,TRBV7-3,TGTGCCAGCAGCTTCCGGACTAGCGGGGAAGCCAAAAACATTCAGTACTTC,CASSFRTSGEAKNIQYF
TRBJ1-2,NA,NA,TRBV30,TGTGCCTGGAGTGTAAACTATGGCTACACCTTC,CAWSVNYGYTF
TRBJ1-1,NA,NA,TRBV7-3,TGTGCCAGCAGCTTAGAATTGAACACTGAAGCTTTCTTT,CASSLELNTEAFF
TRBJ1-2,NA,NA,TRBV7-9,TGTGCCAGCACAAGAGGACAGCACAACTATGGCTACACCTTC,CASTRGQHNYGYTF
TRBJ1-2,NA,TRBD1,TRBV20-1,TGCAGTGCTAAAAACCGGGACAGGAATTACTTC,CSAKNRDRNYF
TRBJ1-2,many,NA,TRBV25-1,TGTGCCAGCAGTGAGGTTGAGGGGTACTATGGCTACACCTTC,CASSEVEGYYGYTF